This T cell receptor beta chain was found in a study of OX40 agonist ivuxolimab in advanced cancers. Study-wide findings and caveats: It was also the case that some nonresponders had low normalized T-cell clonal expansion.

The table lists this clone with a count of one. Its antigen is as yet unknown. The CDR3 runs 18 residues. From germline, CDR1 is SGHRS and CDR2 YFSETQ. The germline V and J ends were trimmed by 4 bases and 8 bases, with 27 bases remaining between them. Here immunoSEQ multiplex PCR was the method, and the copy in TCRdb shows in-frame clones only, minus some. This table holds about 83,000 clones, more than 70% found once. This specimen consisted of CD4+ or CD8+ T cells sorted from blood, obtained in a trial of the OX40 agonist ivuxolimab. The genes are TRBV5-1 and TRBJ1-4; TRBD1 might be the D (5 bases). This clonotype was obtained from an adult with an advanced solid tumor such as melanoma, head and neck, liver or kidney cancer. As DNA, the CDR3 is TGCGCCAGCAGCAGCTGGGCCAGGGAACGGTCTATTAGGGAAAAACTGTTTTTT. Encoded protein: CASSSWARERSIREKLFF.